The entry below describes one T cell receptor (beta chain). Antigen unknown. This sample is part of a study of blood T cells in healthy people across ages. Study-wide results and caveats: Changes seen in expanded clonotypes were possibly confounded by donor CMV status left unknown. Getting older went along with TCR beta diversity per million T cells dropping roughly linearly.

Total RNA was extracted at no less than 6 micrograms per sample. CDR1 SGHRS and CDR2 YFSETQ come from the germline V gene. The CDR3 sequence is 14 residues long. The germline V and J ends were trimmed by 1 base and 4 bases, with 11 bases remaining between them. Sample-barcoded 5' priming and a J-beta primer mix drove a second PCR of roughly 6 to 12 cycles. TCRdb used MiXCR to reprocess the 5' RACE reads, holding one entry per CDR3 protein. This table has some 1,000,000 distinct CDR3 sequences, 25% appearing once. This sample was shared with a second study, whose subject was T cells of mothers and their children. This second study notes: Researchers found no T cell clones that were persistent and microchimeric.

What was sequenced was blood. The receptor comes from a girl aged 2 to 9 in good health. The V call is TRBV5-1, the J call TRBJ1-2; D not resolved. CDR3 residues: CASSLSGYSYGYTF. In DNA, the CDR3 is TGCGCCAGCAGCTTGTCGGGGTACTCCTATGGCTACACCTTC.